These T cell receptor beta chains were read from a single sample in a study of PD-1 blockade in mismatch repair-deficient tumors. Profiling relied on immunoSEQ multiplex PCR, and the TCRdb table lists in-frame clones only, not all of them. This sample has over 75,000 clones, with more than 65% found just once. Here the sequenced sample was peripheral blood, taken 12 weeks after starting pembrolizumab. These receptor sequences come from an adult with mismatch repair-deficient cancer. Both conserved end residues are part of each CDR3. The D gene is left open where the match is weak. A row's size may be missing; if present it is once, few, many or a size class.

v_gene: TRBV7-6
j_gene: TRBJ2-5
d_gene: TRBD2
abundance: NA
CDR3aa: CASSLAGTSVETQYF

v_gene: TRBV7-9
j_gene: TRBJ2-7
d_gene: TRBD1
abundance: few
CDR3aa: CASSWGTGNEQYF

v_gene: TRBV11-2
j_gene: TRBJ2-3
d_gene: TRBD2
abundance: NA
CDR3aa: CASSPLSGRATDTQYF

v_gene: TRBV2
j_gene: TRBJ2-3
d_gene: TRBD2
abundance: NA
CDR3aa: CASSSPSGGRTDTQYF

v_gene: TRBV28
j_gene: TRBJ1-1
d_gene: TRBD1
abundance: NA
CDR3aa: CASHTGGAVEAFF

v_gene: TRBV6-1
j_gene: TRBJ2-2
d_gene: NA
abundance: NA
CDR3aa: CASSEMIGGTVTGELFF

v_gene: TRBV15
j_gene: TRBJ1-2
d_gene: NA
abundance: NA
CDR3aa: CATSLTQGYGYTF

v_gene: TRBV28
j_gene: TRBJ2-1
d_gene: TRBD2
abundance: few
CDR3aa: CASSFKASPVSSGRWSYNEQFF

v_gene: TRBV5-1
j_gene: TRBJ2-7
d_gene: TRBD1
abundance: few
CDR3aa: CASSSRDSSYEQYF

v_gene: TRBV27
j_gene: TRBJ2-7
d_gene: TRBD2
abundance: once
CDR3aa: CASSPNQAGTSGYEQYF

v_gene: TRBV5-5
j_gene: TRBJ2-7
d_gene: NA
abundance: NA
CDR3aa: CASSLEGGRPSYEQYF

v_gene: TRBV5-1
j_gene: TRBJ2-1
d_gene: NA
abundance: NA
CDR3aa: CASSFGGVDNEQFF

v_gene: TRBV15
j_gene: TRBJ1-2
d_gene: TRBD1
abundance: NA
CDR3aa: CATSRDLGDSNYGYTF

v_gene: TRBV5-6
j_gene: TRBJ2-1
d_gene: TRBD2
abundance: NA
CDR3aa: CASSARLAGGYNEQFF

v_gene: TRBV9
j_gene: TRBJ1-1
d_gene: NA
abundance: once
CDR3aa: CASSFTGNTEAFF

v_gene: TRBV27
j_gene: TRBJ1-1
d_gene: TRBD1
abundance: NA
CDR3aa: CASSWDRDTEAFF

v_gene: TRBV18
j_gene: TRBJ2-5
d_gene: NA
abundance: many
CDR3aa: CASSPEGKTQYF

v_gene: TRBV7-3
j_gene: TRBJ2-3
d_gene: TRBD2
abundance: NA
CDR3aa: CASSLGYSREGDTQYF

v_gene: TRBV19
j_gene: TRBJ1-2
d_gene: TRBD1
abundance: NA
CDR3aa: CASSIEVTGGGYTF